This record looks at one TCR beta chain sequence and its context. What it recognizes is unknown. 13 Jbeta primers and 60 Vbeta primers were used for the PCR. Assay used: immunoSEQ multiplex PCR; TCRdb lists only in-frame clones, some missing. Among a few hundred thousand clones, roughly two thirds were seen once, and the ten largest hold approximately 2.3%. The V end lost 0 bases, the J end lost 3 bases, and 12 bases lay between the germline ends. The CDR3 is made up of 15 amino acids. Germline V lookup: CDR1 MGHRA, CDR2 YSYEKL. This sample is part of a study of cytomegalovirus exposure and HLA in healthy donors. Study information: Earlier sequencing of 150 million to 200 million T cells yielded nearly 120 million unique TCR beta sequences. Broader study findings: Among the CMV-associated chains, a few were confirmed in vitro as specific for CMV antigens. In a later analysis, TCR association rates varied by HLA locus: DRB1 most, HLA-C fewest. Previously analyzed data showed that most TCR beta V segments were productive at a frequency of about 87% or about 30%.

The TCR comes from a female donor in good health and CMV-seronegative. The chain has TRBV4-1 and TRBJ2-7; D perhaps matches TRBD2 (5 bases). Sequencing used PBMCs. This chain's CDR3 is CASSQDRGKFYEQYF. CDR3 DNA sequence: TGCGCCAGCAGCCAAGATCGAGGGAAGTTCTACGAGCAGTACTTC.